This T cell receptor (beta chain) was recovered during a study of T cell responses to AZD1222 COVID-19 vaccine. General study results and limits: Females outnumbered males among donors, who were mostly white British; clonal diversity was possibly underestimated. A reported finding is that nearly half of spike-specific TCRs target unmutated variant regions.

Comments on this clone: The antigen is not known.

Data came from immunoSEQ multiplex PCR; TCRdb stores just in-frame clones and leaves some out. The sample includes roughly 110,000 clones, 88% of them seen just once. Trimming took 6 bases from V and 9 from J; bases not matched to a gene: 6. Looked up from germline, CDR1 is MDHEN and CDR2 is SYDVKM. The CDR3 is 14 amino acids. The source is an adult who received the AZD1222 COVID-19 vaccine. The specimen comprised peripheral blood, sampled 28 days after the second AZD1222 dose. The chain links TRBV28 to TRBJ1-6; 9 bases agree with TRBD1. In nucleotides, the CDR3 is TGTGCCAGCAGCCTCGGGACAGGGCCTTCACCCCTCCACTTT. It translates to CASSLGTGPSPLHF.